This T cell receptor beta chain derives from a study of T cell changes during pregnancy in multiple sclerosis. Germline V gene sequence: CDR1 MNHEY, CDR2 SVGAGI. This CDR3 has 13 residues. Unmatched junction bases numbered 1, after V lost 6 bases and J lost 5 bases. The method was immunoSEQ multiplex PCR; TCRdb's version includes in-frame clones alone and lacks a portion of them. The sample consists of over 35,000 clones, about nine tenths of them appearing once. The TCR sequence derives from a female donor in good health, enrolled as a control in a pregnancy study. This chain joins TRBV6-5 and TRBJ2-1; 10 positions agree with TRBD2. The sample in question was CD4+ T cells from peripheral blood mononuclear cells, obtained in the second trimester of pregnancy. The CDR3 DNA reads as TGTGCCAGCAGCGGGACTAGCGACAATGAGCAGTTCTTC. As protein: CASSGTSDNEQFF.